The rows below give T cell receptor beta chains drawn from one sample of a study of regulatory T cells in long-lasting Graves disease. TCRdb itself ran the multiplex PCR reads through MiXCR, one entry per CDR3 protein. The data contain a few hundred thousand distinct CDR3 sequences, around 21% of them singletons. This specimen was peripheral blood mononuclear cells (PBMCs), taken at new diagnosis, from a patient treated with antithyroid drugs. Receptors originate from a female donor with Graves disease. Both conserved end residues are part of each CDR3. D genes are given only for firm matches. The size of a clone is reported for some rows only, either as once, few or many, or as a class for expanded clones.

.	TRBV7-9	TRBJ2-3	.	TGTGCCAGCGAGACAAATGCTCGGGGCAGCACAGATACGCAGTATTTT	CASETNARGSTDTQYF
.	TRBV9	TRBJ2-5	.	TGTGCCAGCAGCGCAACCGGGACACGCCAAGAGACCCAGTACTTC	CASSATGTRQETQYF
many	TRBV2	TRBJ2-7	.	TGTGCCAGCAGTGTCAAGTACGGTACCTACGAGCAGTACTTC	CASSVKYGTYEQYF
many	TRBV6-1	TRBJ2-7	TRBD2	TGTGCCAGCAGGAAAGGGGGACTAGCGGGAGAGTCGTACGAGCAGTACTTC	CASRKGGLAGESYEQYF
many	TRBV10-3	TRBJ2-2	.	TGTGCCATCACTGGGGGCACGAACACCGGGGAGCTGTTTTTT	CAITGGTNTGELFF
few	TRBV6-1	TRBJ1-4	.	TGTGCCAGCAGGCGAGAAAATGAAAAACTGTTTTTT	CASRRENEKLFF
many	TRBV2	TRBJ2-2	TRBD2	TGTGCCAGCAATCTAGCGGGAGGATCGAACACCGGGGAGCTGTTTTTT	CASNLAGGSNTGELFF
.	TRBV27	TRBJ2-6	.	TGTGCCAGCAGTTTAACAGGGAGTCCCTCTGGGGCCAACGTCCTGACTTTC	CASSLTGSPSGANVLTF
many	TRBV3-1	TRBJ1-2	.	TGTGCCAGCAGCCAGGACCCCGCACGGGGGAAAGGATCCGGCTACACCTTC	CASSQDPARGKGSGYTF
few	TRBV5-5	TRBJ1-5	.	TGTGCCAGCCGGCCCTGCCGGACGCCATATAGCAATCAGCCCCAGCATTTT	CASRPCRTPYSNQPQHF
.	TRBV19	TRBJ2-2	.	TGTGCCAGTAAGTGGGGACGCACCGGGGAGCTGTTTTTT	CASKWGRTGELFF
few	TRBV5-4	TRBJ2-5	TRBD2	TGTGCCAGCAGCGGAGCGGGAGGCGAGACCCAGTACTTC	CASSGAGGETQYF
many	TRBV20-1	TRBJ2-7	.	TGCAGTGCTAGAGTCCCGGATGGATTTTTCGAGCAGTACTTC	CSARVPDGFFEQYF
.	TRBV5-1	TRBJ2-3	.	TGCGCCAGCAGCCCAGACAGAAGTTGGGCAGATACGCAGTATTTT	CASSPDRSWADTQYF
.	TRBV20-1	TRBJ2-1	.	TGCAGTGCTGGGGCAGGGCTACAAGGTCGGAATGAGCAGTTCTTC	CSAGAGLQGRNEQFF
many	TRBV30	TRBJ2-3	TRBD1	TGTGCCTGGAGGTGTGTAGAGTCCCGAAACGGGACAGGCACAGATACGCAGTATTTT	CAWRCVESRNGTGTDTQYF
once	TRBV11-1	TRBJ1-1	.	TGTGCCAGCAGCTCCGGGTCCCCCGGCAACACTGAAGCTTTCTTT	CASSSGSPGNTEAFF
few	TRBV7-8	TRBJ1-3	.	TGTGCCAGCAGCTTCGGCAGCGCCTTCTCTGGAAACACCATATATTTT	CASSFGSAFSGNTIYF
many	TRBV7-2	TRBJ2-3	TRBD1	TGTGCCAGCAGATCCGGACAGGGTGGTGCAGATACGCAGTATTTT	CASRSGQGGADTQYF
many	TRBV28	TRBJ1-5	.	TGTGCCAGCAGCCCGATGCTAAGCGATCAGCCCCAGCATTTT	CASSPMLSDQPQHF
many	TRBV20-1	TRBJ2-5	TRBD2	TGCAGTGCTAGAGGGGCTAGCGGACAAGAGACCCAGTACTTC	CSARGASGQETQYF
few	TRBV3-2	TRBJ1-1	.	TGTGCCAGCAGCCAATTACGGGACAGATGGGCTTTCTTT	CASSQLRDRWAFF
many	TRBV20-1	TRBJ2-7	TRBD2	TGCAGTGCTAGCGACGTAGCGGGACTCAACGAGCAGTACTTC	CSASDVAGLNEQYF
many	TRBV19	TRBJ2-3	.	TGTGCCAGTAGTACCATGGGCGGCGAAGATACGCAGTATTTT	CASSTMGGEDTQYF
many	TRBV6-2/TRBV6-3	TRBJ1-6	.	TGTGCCAGCAGTGAACTGGGGGCGTCTGGTTCACCCCTCCACTTT	CASSELGASGSPLHF
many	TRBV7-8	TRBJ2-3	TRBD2	TGTGCCAGCAGCTCGTCCCTAGCGGGCACTAGCACAGATACGCAGTATTTT	CASSSSLAGTSTDTQYF
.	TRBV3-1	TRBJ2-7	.	TGTGCCAGCAGCTCCGGGGGAAAGCAGTACTTC	CASSSGGKQYF
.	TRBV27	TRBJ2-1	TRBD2	TGTGCCAGCAGTTCCGCTAGCGGGGGGGCCACCAACAATGAGCAGTTCTTC	CASSSASGGATNNEQFF
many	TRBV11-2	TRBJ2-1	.	TGTGCCAGCAGCGCTCTAGGAGTCTCCTACAATGAGCAGTTCTTC	CASSALGVSYNEQFF
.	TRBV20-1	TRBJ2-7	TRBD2	TGCAGTGCTAGAGATCGTCTAGCGGGGGTGAGCTCCTACGAGCAGTACTTC	CSARDRLAGVSSYEQYF
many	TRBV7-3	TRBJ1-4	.	TGTGCCAGCAGCGCCTCAGGGATATTAGGTGAAAAACTGTTTTTT	CASSASGILGEKLFF
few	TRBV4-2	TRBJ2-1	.	TGTGCCAGCAGCCAAGAGATCAATGAGCAGTTCTTC	CASSQEINEQFF